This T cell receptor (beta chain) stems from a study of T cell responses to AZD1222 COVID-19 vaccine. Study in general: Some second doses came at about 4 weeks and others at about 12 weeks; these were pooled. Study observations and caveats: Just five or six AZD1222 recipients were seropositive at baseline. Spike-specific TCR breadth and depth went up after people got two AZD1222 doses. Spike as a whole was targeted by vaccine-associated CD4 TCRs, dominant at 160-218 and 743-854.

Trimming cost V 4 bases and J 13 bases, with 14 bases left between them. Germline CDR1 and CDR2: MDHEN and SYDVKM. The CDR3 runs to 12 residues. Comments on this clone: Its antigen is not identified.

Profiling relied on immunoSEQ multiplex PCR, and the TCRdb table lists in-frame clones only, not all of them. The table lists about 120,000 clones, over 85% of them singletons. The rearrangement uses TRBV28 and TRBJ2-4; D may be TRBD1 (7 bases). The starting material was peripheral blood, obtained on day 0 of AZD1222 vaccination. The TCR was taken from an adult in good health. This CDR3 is CASSSRGAIQYF. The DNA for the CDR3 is TGTGCCAGCAGTTCCAGGGGGGCCATACAGTACTTC.